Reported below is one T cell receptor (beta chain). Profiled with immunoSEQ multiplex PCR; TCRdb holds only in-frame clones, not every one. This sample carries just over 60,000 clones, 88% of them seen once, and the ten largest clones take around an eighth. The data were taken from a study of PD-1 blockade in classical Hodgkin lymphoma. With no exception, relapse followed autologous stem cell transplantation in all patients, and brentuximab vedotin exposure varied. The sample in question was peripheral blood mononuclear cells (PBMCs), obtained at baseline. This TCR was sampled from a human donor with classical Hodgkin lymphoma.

The CDR3 DNA follows: TGTGCCAGCAGCTTGATAACGTCCGGATCGGCCCTTGACGCTGAAGCTTTCTTT. It yields the protein CASSLITSGSALDAEAFF. The chain links TRBV5-6 to TRBJ1-1; D unresolved. The V gene's germline CDR1 is SGHDT and CDR2 YYEEEE. This CDR3 comprises 18 residues. V shed 1 base and J shed 6 bases, with 25 bases lying between them. Combining the CDR3 with reference TRBV5-6 and TRBJ1-1 gives the whole variable domain DAGVTQSPTHLIKTRGQQVTLRCSPKSGHDTVSWYQQALGQGPQFIFQYYEEEERQRGNFPDRFSGHQFPNYSSELNVNALLLGDSALYLCASSLITSGSALDAEAFFGQGTRLTVV.